This TCR beta chain was recorded in a study of T cells after yellow fever vaccination. Points from the study as a whole: Re-detected after boosting: most primary clones, 96% of CD4 and 80% to 90% of CD8. Researchers cautioned that FACS-sorted repertoires could harbor abundant clonotypes contaminating from the bulk population. A limited proportion of clonotypes was detected within both the CD4 and CD8 compartments.

This CDR3 is 14 amino acids long. The V segment lost 1 base and the J segment 9 bases; nucleotides outside the gene matches: 8. In germline, CDR1 is DFQATT, CDR2 SNEGSKA (reference sequence). For TCR, cDNA came from 5'RACE template switching, which added a universal primer site and UMIs. One entry per CDR3 protein, called by TCRdb with MiXCR from the 5' RACE reads. The table lists 500,000 to 650,000 distinct CDR3 sequences, roughly an eighth of them singletons. Turning to this clonotype: Its target is not known.

Sequencing was performed on PBMCs, taken on the day of the yellow fever booster vaccination. The source is a man under 40 who received the YFV17D yellow fever vaccine. This chain uses TRBV20-1 with TRBJ1-4; the match to TRBD1 covers 7 bases. The CDR3 nucleotides are TGCAGTGCTAGAGGGTGGACAGGAAATCAAAAACTGTTTTTT. This translates into CSARGWTGNQKLFF.